One and the same sample provided the 17 T cell receptor beta chains below, sequenced in a study of blood T cells in healthy people across ages. PCR was performed a second time for roughly 7 to 12 cycles using a sample-barcoded 5' primer and a J-beta primer mix. TCRdb reanalysed the 5' RACE reads using MiXCR and keeps one entry per CDR3 protein. The sample lists roughly 1.9 million distinct CDR3 sequences, more than 35% occurring once. Sequencing used blood. The source is a human donor in good health.

This clonotype occurred a few times. The chain combines TRBV4-1 with TRBJ2-7; weak D call: TRBD2 (5 bases). This CDR3 is built from 15 residues. Germline-derived CDR1 and CDR2 are MGHRA and YSYEKL. V lost 4 bases to trimming and J lost 2 bases, with 15 bases between them. The chain's CDR3 is CASSLSGGRPYEQYF. The CDR3 bases are TGCGCCAGCAGCCTAAGCGGTGGCAGGCCCTACGAGCAGTACTTC.

Written as DNA, the CDR3 is TGCAGTGCTAGAGCGCCGGACGGGGGTCAAGAGACCCAGTACTTC. It codes for CSARAPDGGQETQYF. V is TRBV20-1 and J is TRBJ2-5, with D possibly being TRBD2 (6 bases). This CDR3 is 15 amino acids long. V gave up 1 base and J gave up 2 bases, with 14 bases separating them. Germline CDR1 is DFQATT and CDR2 is SNEGSKA (reference sequence).

J is TRBJ2-7 and V is TRBV7-8, with D possibly being TRBD1 (6 bases). V shed 5 bases and J shed 3 bases, with 11 bases lying between them. The CDR3 runs to 13 residues. Per germline, CDR1 SGHVS and CDR2 FQNEAQ. Written as DNA, the CDR3 is TGTGCCAGCAGCAAAAGGGGGAGCTACGAGCAGTACTTC. Translation: CASSKRGSYEQYF.

The gene calls are TRBV20-1 and TRBJ2-1; 7 nucleotides match TRBD1. This CDR3 is built from 14 residues. Germline V gene lookup returns CDR1 DFQATT and CDR2 SNEGSKA (reference sequence). J gave up 9 bases and V 6 bases, and 14 bases lay outside the gene matches. The CDR3 bases are TGCAGTGCCCCGAGGACAGGTAGTAACAGTGAGCAGTTCTTC. Its translation is CSAPRTGSNSEQFF.

This clonotype was found a few times. A much larger clone lies one base from this, so it may be a read error. This rearrangement joins TRBV6-4 to TRBJ1-1; 8 bases match TRBD1. From germline, CDR1 is MRHNA and CDR2 SNTAGT. The CDR3 runs to 16 residues. The J segment lost 1 base and the V segment lost 5 bases, leaving 9 bases of the junction unmatched. The CDR3 bases are TGTGCCAGCAGTCCAGGGGGCGGTTCTGGGAACACTGAAGCTTTCTTT. Translation gives CASSPGGGSGNTEAFF.

This clonotype turned up a few times. The chain links TRBV4-1 to TRBJ2-7; the D gene is possibly TRBD1 (6 bases). With 1 base removed from V and 1 base from J, the gap between germline ends came to 17 bases. In germline, CDR1 is MGHRA, CDR2 YSYEKL. This CDR3 comprises 17 residues. The CDR3 is CASSQAMGHLTSYEQYF. For the CDR3, the DNA is TGCGCCAGCAGCCAAGCTATGGGACACTTAACATCCTACGAGCAGTACTTC.

The table lists this clonotype with a few counts. The rearrangement joins TRBV5-1 to TRBJ2-1; TRBD2 matches at 10 bases. CDR1 is SGHRS, CDR2 YFSETQ, per germline. Trimming removed 4 bases from V and 7 bases from J; junction bases left unmatched: 5. The CDR3 sequence is 14 residues long. In DNA form, the CDR3 reads TGCGCCAGCAGCGTGAGTAGCGGGGGGAATGAGCAGTTCTTC. Translating it yields CASSVSSGGNEQFF.

This clonotype was counted between two and nine times. The junction shows a germline mismatch at one end, possibly a read error. J is TRBJ2-3 and V is TRBV7-2; D may be TRBD2 (5 bases). Per the germline V gene, CDR1 is SGHTA and CDR2 is FQGNSA. The CDR3 runs 15 residues. The CDR3 DNA follows: TGTGCCAACAGCTCCGTTGGAGGCTACACAGATACGCAGTATTTT. Translated, it gives CANSSVGGYTDTQYF.

The chain links TRBV6-5 to TRBJ2-1; no clear D. Germline V gene sequence: CDR1 MNHEY, CDR2 SVGAGI. V was cut by 2 bases and J by 6 bases, with 11 bases left in between. The CDR3 is made up of 14 amino acids. CDR3 nucleotide sequence: TGTGCCAGCAGTTACACCCAAAATAGCAATGAGCAGTTCTTC. Residues: CASSYTQNSNEQFF.

The gene calls are TRBV12-3 or TRBV12-4 and TRBJ1-2; no definite D call. The CDR3 is made up of 13 amino acids. Trimming took 6 bases from V and 7 from J, leaving 15 bases between them. CDR3 loop: CASRPDGKSGYTF. CDR3 bases: TGTGCCAGCAGACCGGATGGGAAGTCTGGCTACACCTTC.

With regard to this clonotype: Germline and junction disagree at one end, which may indicate a read error. The chain joins TRBV5-1 to TRBJ2-2, with D possibly TRBD2 on 5 matching bases. This CDR3 has 14 amino acids. Germline V gene data show CDR1 as SGHRS and CDR2 as YFSETQ. The CDR3: CASSLALNTGELCF. CDR3 DNA sequence: TGCGCCAGCAGCTTGGCCCTGAACACCGGGGAGCTGTGTTTT.

Of note for this clonotype: One junction end does not reproduce the germline sequence, and a read error may be involved. The V gene is TRBV11-2, the J gene TRBJ1-1; maybe TRBD1 (6 bases). The CDR3 length is 16 residues. CDR1 is SGHAT and CDR2 is FQNNGV in the germline V gene. The CDR3 nucleotides are TGTGCCAGCAGCCCCTGGGATGGGGGCCGGAACACTGAAACTTTCTTT. Its protein product is CASSPWDGGRNTETFF.

This clonotype was picked up a small number of times. The genes are TRBV7-6 and TRBJ2-1; no definite D call. The germline V gene encodes CDR1 SGHVS and CDR2 FNYEAQ. The CDR3 spans 16 residues. Trimming removed 1 base at V and 4 bases at J, with 14 bases between. CDR3: CASSLDSASYYNEQFF. The CDR3 DNA reads TGTGCCAGCAGCTTAGACTCGGCATCGTATTACAATGAGCAGTTCTTC. Drawing the rest from reference TRBV7-6 and TRBJ2-1, the complete variable domain is GAGVSQSPRYKVTKRGQDVALRCDPISGHVSLYWYRQALGQGPEFLTYFNYEAQQDKSGLPNDRFSAERPEGSISTLTIQRTEQRDSAMYRCASSLDSASYYNEQFFGPGTRLTVL.

The genes are TRBV4-3 and TRBJ2-5; 7 nucleotides line up with TRBD1. The CDR3 is 15 residues long. Germline trimming cut 3 bases from V and 1 base from J; bases unmatched to any gene: 5. Germline V gene data show CDR1 as LGHNA and CDR2 as YSLEER. CDR3 region: CASSHLWTGQETQYF. The CDR3 DNA is TGCGCCAGCAGCCACTTGTGGACAGGCCAAGAGACCCAGTACTTC.

V is TRBV29-1 and J is TRBJ2-7, with TRBD2 matching 7 bases. The CDR3 sequence is 12 residues long. The germline CDR1 and CDR2 sequences are SQVTM and ANQGSEA. With V trimmed by 4 bases and J by 7 bases, 7 bases remained unmatched. The DNA for the CDR3 is TGCAGCGTTGTCGGTCTAGCGGAGGAGCAGTACTTC. Encoded protein: CSVVGLAEEQYF.

The chain is built from TRBV7-3 and TRBJ1-1, with 7 bases lining up with TRBD1. Losses at the gene ends were 2 bases for V and 11 bases for J; bases not matched to a gene: 8. The V gene's germline CDR1 is SGHTA and CDR2 FQGTGA. The CDR3 totals 13 residues. CDR3 nucleotides: TGTGCCAGCAGCTTAGGTCCCGAGGACAGGGCTTTCTTT. Translated: CASSLGPEDRAFF.

This clonotype was observed a handful of times. A read error may be the cause here, since a much bigger clone is one base away. This chain links TRBV20-1 with TRBJ2-4; maybe TRBD2 (6 bases). Germline V gene lookup returns CDR1 DFQATT and CDR2 SNEGSKA (reference sequence). V was pared by 8 bases and J by 7 bases, with 15 bases between. CDR3 size: 12 residues. The CDR3 nucleotides read TGCAGTACGCCGGGACTCTGGAACATTCAGTACTTC. Its protein is CSTPGLWNIQYF.